The clone carrying this T cell receptor (beta chain) has more than one count but fewer than ten. The antigen is unknown. These data are taken from a study of shared clonotypes between healthy human individuals. Partitioning of CD4+ cells yielded a CD45RA+ naive subset and a CD45RA-negative memory subset. The CDR3 spans 14 residues. In germline, CDR1 is SGHRS, CDR2 YFSETQ. J gave up 5 bases and V 3 bases, and 5 bases lay outside the gene matches. Overall study findings and caveats: Sampling involved blood alone; tissue repertoires likely differ.

Each cell subset's genomic DNA was divided evenly among several immunoSEQ plates. The repertoire was sequenced with immunoSEQ multiplex PCR; TCRdb's copy has only in-frame clones and lacks some. The sample has about 2 million clones; 95% are singletons. The chain recombines TRBV5-1 with TRBJ1-1, with 9 positions matching TRBD1. The receptor's source is a man between 18 and 35 years old in good health. Sequencing used naive CD4+ T cells sorted from blood. Subset: CD45RA+ positively selected. The CDR3 region has the DNA TGCGCCAGCAGCTCAAAGACAGGGGGAACTGAAGCTTTCTTT. As protein: CASSSKTGGTEAFF.